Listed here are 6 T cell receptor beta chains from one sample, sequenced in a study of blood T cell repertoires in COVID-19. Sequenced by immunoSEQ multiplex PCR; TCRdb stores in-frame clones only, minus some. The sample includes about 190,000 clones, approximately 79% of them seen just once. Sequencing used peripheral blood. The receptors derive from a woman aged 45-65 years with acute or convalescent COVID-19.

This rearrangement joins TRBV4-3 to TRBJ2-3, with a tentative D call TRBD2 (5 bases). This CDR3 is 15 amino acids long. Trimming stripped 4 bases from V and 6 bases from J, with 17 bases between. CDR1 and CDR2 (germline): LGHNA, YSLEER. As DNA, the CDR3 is TGCGCCAGCAGCCCTTCACTAAACCCGGGGGATACGCAGTATTTT. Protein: CASSPSLNPGDTQYF.

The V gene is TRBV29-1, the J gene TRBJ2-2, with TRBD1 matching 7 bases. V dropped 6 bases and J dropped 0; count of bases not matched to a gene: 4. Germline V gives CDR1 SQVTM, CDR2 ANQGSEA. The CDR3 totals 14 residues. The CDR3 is CSVRQGANTGELFF. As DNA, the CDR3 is TGCAGCGTCCGGCAGGGGGCGAACACCGGGGAGCTGTTTTTT.

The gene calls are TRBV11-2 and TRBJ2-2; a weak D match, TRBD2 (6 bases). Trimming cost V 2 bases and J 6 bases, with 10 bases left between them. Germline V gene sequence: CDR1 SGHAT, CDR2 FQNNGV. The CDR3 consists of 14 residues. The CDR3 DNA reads TGTGCCAGCAGCTTATTGGGGGGTCCCGGGGAGCTGTTTTTT. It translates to CASSLLGGPGELFF. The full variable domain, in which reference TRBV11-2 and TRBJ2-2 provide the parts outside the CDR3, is EAGVAQSPRYKIIEKRQSVAFWCNPISGHATLYWYQQILGQGPKLLIQFQNNGVVDDSQLPKDRFSAERLKGVDSTLKIQPAKLEDSAVYLCASSLLGGPGELFFGEGSRLTVL.

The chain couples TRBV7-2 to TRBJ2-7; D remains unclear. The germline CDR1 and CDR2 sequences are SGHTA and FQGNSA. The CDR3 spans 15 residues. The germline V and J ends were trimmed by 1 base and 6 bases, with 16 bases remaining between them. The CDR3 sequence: CASSLVSQSRGEQYF. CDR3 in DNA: TGTGCCAGCAGCTTAGTCAGTCAGTCCCGAGGCGAGCAGTACTTC.

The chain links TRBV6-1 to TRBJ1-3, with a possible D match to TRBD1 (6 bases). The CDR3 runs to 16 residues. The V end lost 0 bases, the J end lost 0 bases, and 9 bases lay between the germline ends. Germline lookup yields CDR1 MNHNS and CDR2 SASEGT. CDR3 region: CASSEALGHSGNTIYF. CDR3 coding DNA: TGTGCCAGCAGTGAAGCGCTGGGACACTCTGGAAACACCATATATTTT.

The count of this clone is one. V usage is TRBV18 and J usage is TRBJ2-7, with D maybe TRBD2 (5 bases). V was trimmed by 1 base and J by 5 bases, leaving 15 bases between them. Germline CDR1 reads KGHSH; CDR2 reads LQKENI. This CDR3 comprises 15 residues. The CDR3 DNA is TGTGCCAGCTCACCACGGAATAGCGAATGTAACGAGCAGTACTTC. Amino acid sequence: CASSPRNSECNEQYF.